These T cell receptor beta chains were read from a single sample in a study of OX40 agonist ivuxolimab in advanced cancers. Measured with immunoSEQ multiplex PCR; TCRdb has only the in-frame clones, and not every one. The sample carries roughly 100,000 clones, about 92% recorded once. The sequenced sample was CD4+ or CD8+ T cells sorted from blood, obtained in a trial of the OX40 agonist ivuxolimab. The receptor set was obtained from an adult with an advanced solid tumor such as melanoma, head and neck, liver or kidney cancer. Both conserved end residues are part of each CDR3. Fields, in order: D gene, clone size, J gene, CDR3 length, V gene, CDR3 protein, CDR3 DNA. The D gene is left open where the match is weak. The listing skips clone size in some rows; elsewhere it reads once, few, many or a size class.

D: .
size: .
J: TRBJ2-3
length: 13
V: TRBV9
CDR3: CASSVASTDTQYF
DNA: TGTGCCAGCAGCGTAGCTAGCACAGATACGCAGTATTTT

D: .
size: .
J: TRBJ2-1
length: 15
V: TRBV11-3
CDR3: CASSAKGQGHNEQFF
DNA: TGTGCCAGCAGCGCGAAGGGACAAGGGCACAATGAGCAGTTCTTC

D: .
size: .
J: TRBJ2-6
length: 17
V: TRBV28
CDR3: CASSFPGNVKGANVLTF
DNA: TGTGCCAGCAGTTTTCCAGGGAACGTAAAAGGGGCCAACGTCCTGACTTTC

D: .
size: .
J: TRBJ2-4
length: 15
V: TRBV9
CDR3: CASSPVEGGGNIQYF
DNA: TGTGCCAGCAGCCCTGTTGAGGGAGGGGGGAACATTCAGTACTTC

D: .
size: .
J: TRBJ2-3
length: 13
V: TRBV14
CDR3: CASSQGGTDTQYF
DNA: TGTGCCAGCAGCCAAGGTGGCACAGATACGCAGTATTTT

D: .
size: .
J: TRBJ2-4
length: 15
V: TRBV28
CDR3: CASSPGGGGRDIQYF
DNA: TGTGCCAGCAGTCCGGGGGGCGGAGGAAGAGACATTCAGTACTTC

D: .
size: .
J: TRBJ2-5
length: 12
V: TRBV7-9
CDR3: CASSYAVETQYF
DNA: TGTGCCAGCAGTTACGCCGTTGAGACCCAGTACTTC

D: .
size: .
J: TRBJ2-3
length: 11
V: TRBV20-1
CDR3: CSARDTDTQYF
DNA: TGCAGTGCTAGAGACACAGATACGCAGTATTTT

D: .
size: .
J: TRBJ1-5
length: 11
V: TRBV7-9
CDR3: CALGRNQPQHF
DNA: TGTGCCCTCGGGCGCAATCAGCCCCAGCATTTT

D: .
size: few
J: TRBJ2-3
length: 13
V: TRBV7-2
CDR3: CASSVSRADTQYF
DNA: TGTGCCAGCAGCGTATCCCGGGCAGATACGCAGTATTTT

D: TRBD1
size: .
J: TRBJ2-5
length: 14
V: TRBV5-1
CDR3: CATRRGDRRSTQYF
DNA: TGCGCCACTCGGAGGGGGGACAGGCGTTCGACCCAGTACTTC

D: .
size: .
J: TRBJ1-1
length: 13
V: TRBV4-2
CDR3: CASKTSQNTEAFF
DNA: TGTGCCAGCAAGACTTCACAGAACACTGAAGCTTTCTTT

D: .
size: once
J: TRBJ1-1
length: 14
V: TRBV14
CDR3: CASSRKGLFTEAFF
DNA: TGTGCCAGCAGCCGAAAGGGTCTTTTCACTGAAGCTTTCTTT

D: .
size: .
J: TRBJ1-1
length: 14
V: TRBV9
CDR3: CASSVGLMNTEAFF
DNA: TGTGCCAGCAGCGTAGGGCTTATGAACACTGAAGCTTTCTTT

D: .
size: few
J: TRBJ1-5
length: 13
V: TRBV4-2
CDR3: CASSLSAPQPQHF
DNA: TGTGCCAGCAGCCTTTCGGCCCCTCAGCCCCAGCATTTT

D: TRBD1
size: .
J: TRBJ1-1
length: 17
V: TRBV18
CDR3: CASSPSNLQGRNTEAFF
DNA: TGTGCCAGCTCACCTTCGAATCTACAGGGGAGGAACACTGAAGCTTTCTTT

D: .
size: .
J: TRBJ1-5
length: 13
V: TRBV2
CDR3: CASSAQPGQPQHF
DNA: TGTGCCAGCAGTGCACAGCCGGGTCAGCCCCAGCATTTT

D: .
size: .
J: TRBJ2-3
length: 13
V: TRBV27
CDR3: CASISSGTDTQYF
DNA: TGTGCCAGCATTTCCTCGGGCACAGATACGCAGTATTTT

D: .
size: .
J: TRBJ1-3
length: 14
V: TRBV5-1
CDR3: CASSLGGARNTIYF
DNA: TGCGCCAGCAGCTTGGGGGGGGCGCGAAACACCATATATTTT

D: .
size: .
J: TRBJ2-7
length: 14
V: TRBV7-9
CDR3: CASSLFGGTYEQYF
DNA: TGTGCCAGCAGCTTGTTCGGCGGAACCTACGAGCAGTACTTC

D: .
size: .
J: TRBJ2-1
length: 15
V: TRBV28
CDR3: CASRPRPEAYNEQFF
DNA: TGTGCCAGCCGACCGCGACCAGAAGCCTACAATGAGCAGTTCTTC

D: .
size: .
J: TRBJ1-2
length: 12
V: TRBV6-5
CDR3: CASSYSGSTYTF
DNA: TGTGCCAGCAGTTACTCGGGCAGTACCTACACCTTC